This T cell receptor (beta chain) was captured in a study of blood T cell repertoires in COVID-19. CDR3 size: 14 residues. The J segment lost 6 bases and the V segment lost 5 bases, leaving 7 bases of the junction unmatched. Germline CDR1 is SGHAT and CDR2 is FQDESV (reference sequence). Profiled with immunoSEQ multiplex PCR; TCRdb holds only in-frame clones, not every one. The sample lists around 250,000 clones; roughly nine tenths were seen once. The source material was PBMCs or T cells enriched from blood (not recorded which). This chain links TRBV11-1 with TRBJ1-2, with 9 bases identical to TRBD1. The source of this sequence is a human donor in a cohort exposed to, infected with or recovered from COVID-19 (not recorded which). The donor label of this sample is uncertain. CDR3 loop: CASSRGQGIDGYTF. In DNA form, the CDR3 reads TGTGCCAGCAGCCGCGGACAGGGGATTGATGGCTACACCTTC.